These 28 T cell receptor beta chains were all obtained from the same sample, sequenced in a study of T-cell memory formation after mild COVID-19. MiXCR, applied by TCRdb to the 5' RACE reads, yields one record per CDR3 protein. The sample lists roughly 600,000 distinct CDR3 sequences; under 20% were seen once. The specimen was PBMCs or a T cell subset sorted from them (not recorded which). These receptors all come from an adult woman who had mild COVID-19 (a few samples of this study predate the infection). Cell type and time point are not known.

The genes are TRBV29-1 and TRBJ2-5; D perhaps matches TRBD1 (5 bases). Trimming cost V 5 bases and J 2 bases, with 12 bases left between them. Germline CDR1 SQVTM, CDR2 ANQGSEA. The CDR3 is made up of 13 amino acids. In DNA form, the CDR3 reads TGCAGCGTTCAACAGGAGAATCAAGAGACCCAGTACTTC. Its translation: CSVQQENQETQYF.

This clonotype was counted a few times. The rearrangement links TRBV6-1 to TRBJ2-1; 11 bases fit TRBD2. V dropped 4 bases and J dropped 10; count of bases not matched to a gene: 12. CDR1 MNHNS and CDR2 SASEGT come from the germline V gene. CDR3 length: 16 residues. Here the CDR3 reads CASSAQIAGGLTEQFF. CDR3 sequence (DNA): TGTGCCAGCAGTGCTCAGATAGCGGGAGGGTTAACGGAGCAGTTCTTC.

This clonotype appeared many times. The chain carries TRBV2 and TRBJ2-7; D is possibly TRBD2 (5 bases). CDR3 length: 12 amino acids. The V gene's germline CDR1 is SNHLY and CDR2 FYNNEI. The V and J ends lost 8 bases and 6 bases respectively, with 14 bases between them. The CDR3 loop is CASAFLEGEQYF. The DNA of the CDR3 is TGTGCCAGCGCGTTCCTCGAGGGCGAGCAGTACTTC.

The chain has TRBV6-2 or TRBV6-3 and TRBJ1-2, with D maybe TRBD1 (6 bases). V gave up 6 bases and J gave up 3 bases, with 11 bases separating them. The length of the CDR3 is 13 residues. Germline-derived CDR1 and CDR2 are MNHEY and SVGEGT. CDR3 protein: CASSNGQHYGYTF. The DNA of the CDR3 is TGTGCCAGCAGCAACGGACAGCACTATGGCTACACCTTC.

This chain links TRBV24-1 with TRBJ2-1, with 10 bases identical to TRBD2. Trimming at V came to 1 base and at J to 8 bases, leaving 7 bases not matched to a gene. In germline, CDR1 is KGHDR, CDR2 SFDVKD. The CDR3 is 16 amino acids. CDR3 amino acids: CATSDLISGRIDEQFF. In DNA form, the CDR3 reads TGTGCCACCAGTGATTTAATTAGCGGGAGGATAGATGAGCAGTTCTTC.

The V gene is TRBV23-1, the J gene TRBJ2-7; 10 nucleotides agree with TRBD2. TRBV23-1 has ORF status, its function being uncertain. The CDR3 spans 16 residues. V trimming: 4 bases; J trimming: 4 bases; junction bases outside the gene matches: 10. This CDR3 reads CASSRAASGSRYEQYF. For the CDR3, the DNA is TGCGCCAGCAGTCGAGCCGCTAGCGGGAGTAGATACGAGCAGTACTTC.

This clonotype has a single count. The rearrangement links TRBV20-1 to TRBJ1-2; TRBD1 might be the D (6 bases). The CDR3 sequence is 17 residues long. Germline V gene sequence: CDR1 DFQATT, CDR2 SNEGSKA (reference sequence). V lost 0 bases to trimming and J lost 5 bases, with 22 bases between them. The CDR3: CSARDLPGAAREYGYTF. The CDR3 DNA follows: TGCAGTGCTAGAGATCTCCCGGGGGCAGCCAGGGAGTATGGCTACACCTTC.

The table lists this clonotype with a few counts. The gene calls are TRBV27 and TRBJ2-1, with 7 bases identical to TRBD1. This CDR3 region has 14 residues. The V gene end was trimmed by 3 bases and the J gene end by 3 bases; junction bases not matched to a gene: 2. Germline V gene data show CDR1 as MNHEY and CDR2 as SMNVEV (reference sequence). The CDR3 nucleotides read TGTGCCAGCAGTTTCGGGACAGACTACAATGAGCAGTTCTTC. Translating it yields CASSFGTDYNEQFF.

A few counts support this clonotype. The chain has TRBV6-1 and TRBJ1-4; TRBD1 matches at 7 bases. V gave up 7 bases and J gave up 7 bases; unmatched junction bases: 15. CDR1 is MNHNS and CDR2 is SASEGT in the germline V gene. This CDR3 has 16 residues. CDR3 sequence: CASTQETGTGGEKLFF. CDR3 coding DNA: TGTGCCAGCACCCAAGAGACAGGGACGGGGGGTGAAAAACTGTTTTTT.

This clonotype was seen at least ten times. The gene calls are TRBV5-5 and TRBJ1-1; no reliable D call. The V end was cut by 0 bases, the J end by 11 bases, with 14 bases between. The germline V gene has CDR1 SGHKS and CDR2 YYEKEE (reference sequence). The CDR3 runs 13 residues. The CDR3 DNA sequence: TGTGCCAGCAGCTTGGATGCTGGGTACGATGCTTTCTTT. This encodes CASSLDAGYDAFF. Full variable domain (missing parts from reference TRBV5-5 and TRBJ1-1): DAGVTQSPTHLIKTRGQQVTLRCSPISGHKSVSWYQQVLGQGPQFIFQYYEKEERGRGNFPDRFSARQFPNYSSELNVNALLLGDSALYLCASSLDAGYDAFFGQGTRLTVV.

This clonotype has only a few counts. This chain uses TRBV5-1 with TRBJ2-1; TRBD2 is a possible D gene (5 bases). The CDR3 totals 17 residues. V lost 4 bases, J lost 7 bases, and 24 bases lay in between. Germline V lookup: CDR1 SGHRS, CDR2 YFSETQ. DNA for the CDR3: TGCGCCAGCAGCCGAACAGAGGGCCTCCTCTACGGGAATGAGCAGTTCTTC. Translating it yields CASSRTEGLLYGNEQFF.

This clonotype has only a few counts. V and J are TRBV6-5 and TRBJ2-7; maybe TRBD1 (5 bases). V was shortened by 2 bases and J by 2 bases, with 13 bases between the two germline ends. Germline-derived CDR1 and CDR2 are MNHEY and SVGAGI. This CDR3 comprises 15 residues. The CDR3 sequence: CASSYPRQGTYEQYF. The CDR3 bases are TGTGCCAGCAGTTACCCCCGGCAGGGAACCTACGAGCAGTACTTC.

The chain joins TRBV6-5 to TRBJ2-5; 10 nucleotides agree with TRBD1. The germline V gene has CDR1 MNHEY and CDR2 SVGAGI. The CDR3 covers 15 residues. Trimming cost V 2 bases and J 5 bases; bases outside gene matches: 5. CDR3 DNA: TGTGCCAGCAGTTACAAGGACAGGGGGGGCGAGACCCAGTACTTC. Protein product: CASSYKDRGGETQYF.

This clonotype showed up just once. The rearrangement uses TRBV7-8 and TRBJ1-1; no clear D gene. Germline assignment: CDR1 SGHVS and CDR2 FQNEAQ. This CDR3 comprises 14 residues. V lost 5 bases and J 1 base, leaving 11 bases between the germline ends. For the CDR3, the DNA is TGTGCCAGCAGCCTGCTTGAGAGGAACACTGAAGCTTTCTTT. It encodes CASSLLERNTEAFF. The full variable domain, completed using reference TRBV7-8 and TRBJ1-1, is GAGVSQSPRYKVAKRGQDVALRCDPISGHVSLFWYQQALGQGPEFLTYFQNEAQLDKSGLPSDRFFAERPEGSVSTLKIQRTQQEDSAVYLCASSLLERNTEAFFGQGTRLTVV.

V gene TRBV7-3 combines with J gene TRBJ2-1, with D possibly called TRBD1 or TRBD2 (6 bases each). Trimming cost V 0 bases and J 6 bases, with 15 bases left between them. CDR1 is SGHTA and CDR2 is FQGTGA in the germline V gene. This CDR3 is built from 16 residues. CDR3: CASSLTSRGDFNEQFF. Here the CDR3 DNA reads TGTGCCAGCAGCTTAACTTCTAGGGGGGATTTCAATGAGCAGTTCTTC.

V usage is TRBV15 and J usage is TRBJ2-7; D gene unclear. V dropped 0 bases and J dropped 6 bases, with 12 bases sitting between them. The CDR3 is 14 amino acids. Germline CDR1 reads LNHNV; CDR2 reads YYDKDF (reference sequence). The DNA of the CDR3 is TGTGCCACCAGCAGAGATTTTGATGGTTCCGAGCAGTACGTC. Translating it yields CATSRDFDGSEQYV.

This clonotype was counted only a few times. The chain joins TRBV20-1 to TRBJ2-1; D is unclear. Between the trimmed V and J ends, which lost 1 base and 6 bases, there was a span of 19 bases. The CDR3 runs 16 residues. Germline V gene data show CDR1 as DFQATT and CDR2 as SNEGSKA (reference sequence). CDR3: CSARGHRSPIFNEQFF. CDR3 DNA: TGCAGTGCTAGAGGACACCGGAGCCCCATCTTCAATGAGCAGTTCTTC.

This clonotype has only a few counts. CDR3 DNA sequence: TGTGCCAGCAGTACCCGAGGGCGGCACTACGAGCAGTACTTC. Translating it yields CASSTRGRHYEQYF. This chain uses TRBV12-3 or TRBV12-4 with TRBJ2-7, with a weak D call TRBD2 (5 bases). This CDR3 has 14 residues. Trimming shortened V by 5 bases and J by 3 bases, and 14 bases separated the two germline ends.

This clonotype was seen ten or more times. The gene calls are TRBV12-3 or TRBV12-4 and TRBJ2-7; D is possibly TRBD2 (5 bases). V lost 4 bases and J lost 1, with 11 bases in between. CDR3 length: 14 amino acids. The CDR3 coding sequence is TGTGCCAGCAGTTCTGGACTGGCGTCCTACGAGCAGTACTTC. Translated, it gives CASSSGLASYEQYF.

The chain combines TRBV29-1 with TRBJ2-7, with D perhaps matching TRBD1 (5 bases). V lost 3 bases and J 3 bases, leaving 9 bases between the germline ends. The germline V gene encodes CDR1 SQVTM and CDR2 ANQGSEA. The CDR3 runs 12 residues. CDR3 coding DNA: TGCAGCGTTGACGTGCAGGGCTACGAGCAGTACTTC. It encodes CSVDVQGYEQYF.

The V gene is TRBV9, the J gene TRBJ2-7; unclear D gene. This CDR3 contains 14 residues. Germline values: CDR1 SGDLS, CDR2 YYNGEE. Trimming removed 0 bases from V and 3 bases from J, with 10 bases in between. The CDR3 region is CASSVGGSYYEQYF. In nucleotides, the CDR3 is TGTGCCAGCAGCGTAGGGGGATCGTACTACGAGCAGTACTTC. Variable domain in full (rest from reference TRBV9 and TRBJ2-7): DSGVTQTPKHLITATGQRVTLRCSPRSGDLSVYWYQQSLDQGLQFLIQYYNGEERAKGNILERFSAQQFPDLHSELNLSSLELGDSALYFCASSVGGSYYEQYFGPGTRLTVT.

This clonotype was counted between two and nine times. The rearrangement joins TRBV29-1 to TRBJ1-2; no clear D. The V and J ends lost 4 bases and 10 bases respectively, with 10 bases between them. The germline V gene has CDR1 SQVTM and CDR2 ANQGSEA. This CDR3 comprises 10 residues. CDR3 nucleotides: TGCAGCGTTGGAACCCCAGACTACACCTTC. Protein: CSVGTPDYTF.

This chain connects TRBV20-1 to TRBJ2-3, with 8 bases identical to TRBD1. Germline values: CDR1 DFQATT, CDR2 SNEGSKA (reference sequence). V gave up 4 bases and J gave up 2 bases; unmatched junction bases: 5. The CDR3 runs to 14 residues. CDR3 DNA: TGCAGTGCTAATGACAGGGGTTACACAGATACGCAGTATTTT. Translated: CSANDRGYTDTQYF.

This clonotype was counted between two and nine times. This sequence joins TRBV20-1 and TRBJ2-7; TRBD1 matches at 10 bases. Germline V CDR1 and CDR2: DFQATT, SNEGSKA (reference sequence). J lost 5 bases, V lost 6 bases, and 7 bases had no gene match. This CDR3 is built from 13 residues. The CDR3, as DNA: TGCAGTGCGCCTGACAGGGGGCTTGACGAGCAGTACTTC. The encoded protein is CSAPDRGLDEQYF.

There are a few counts of this clonotype. The V gene is TRBV15, the J gene TRBJ1-5; D may be TRBD1 (5 bases). The CDR3 is 14 amino acids. Trimming removed 7 bases at V and 3 bases at J, with 13 bases between. In germline, CDR1 is LNHNV, CDR2 YYDKDF (reference sequence). This CDR3 is CATKTTGDNQPQHF. In DNA form, the CDR3 reads TGTGCCACCAAAACCACGGGGGACAATCAGCCCCAGCATTTT.

Only a few counts were recorded for this clonotype. The chain has TRBV7-8 and TRBJ2-1; D assignment may be TRBD1 or TRBD2 (5 bases each). Trimming removed 4 bases from V and 2 bases from J, with 15 bases in between. Germline CDR1 and CDR2: SGHVS and FQNEAQ. The CDR3 has 16 amino acids. The CDR3 nucleotides read TGTGCCAGCAGCTCACCACTCCGGGGCCCCTACAATGAGCAGTTCTTC. Protein: CASSSPLRGPYNEQFF.

The chain carries TRBV6-2 or TRBV6-3 and TRBJ1-5; D is unresolved. Trimming stripped 6 bases from V and 1 base from J, with 10 bases between. The CDR3 covers 14 residues. Germline V gene lookup returns CDR1 MNHEY and CDR2 SVGEGT. The CDR3 sequence is CASRQTGSNQPQHF. CDR3 nucleotide sequence: TGTGCCAGCAGACAAACCGGGAGCAATCAGCCCCAGCATTTT.

The sample holds a few counts of this clonotype. J is TRBJ2-1 and V is TRBV7-9, with D hard to call. This CDR3 is 11 amino acids long. Germline CDR1 reads SEHNR; CDR2 reads FQNEAQ (reference sequence). The V end lost 8 bases, the J end lost 1 base, and 3 bases lay between the germline ends. In DNA form, the CDR3 reads TGTGCCAGCTGGTCCTACAATGAGCAGTTCTTC. This translates into CASWSYNEQFF.